This TCR beta chain was retrieved from a study of cytomegalovirus exposure and HLA in healthy donors. The CDR3 covers 16 residues. Germline V gene sequence: CDR1 SGHTA, CDR2 FQGNSA. V lost 5 bases and J 0 bases, leaving 14 bases between the germline ends. Regarding this clone: Its specificity is unknown.

Assay used: immunoSEQ multiplex PCR; TCRdb lists only in-frame clones, some missing. Of 160,000 or so clones in the sample, 70% to 90% were seen once. Study results and limitations: Rarity marked most TCR sequences, yet some public TCRs occurred in many donors. There were under 200 TCR beta chains listed as cytomegalovirus-associated.

This sequence originates from a man aged 18 to 29 in good health and CMV-seronegative. Sequenced sample: PBMCs. The rearrangement joins TRBV7-2 to TRBJ1-5; a possible D gene is TRBD1 (5 bases). DNA of the CDR3: TGTGCCAGCAGCCCCAGGGCCAGAAATAGCAATCAGCCCCAGCATTTT. This translates into CASSPRARNSNQPQHF. Combining the CDR3 with reference TRBV7-2 and TRBJ1-5 gives the whole variable domain GAGVSQSPSNKVTEKGKDVELRCDPISGHTALYWYRQSLGQGLEFLIYFQGNSAPDKSGLPSDRFSAERTGGSVSTLTIQRTQQEDSAVYLCASSPRARNSNQPQHFGDGTRLSIL.